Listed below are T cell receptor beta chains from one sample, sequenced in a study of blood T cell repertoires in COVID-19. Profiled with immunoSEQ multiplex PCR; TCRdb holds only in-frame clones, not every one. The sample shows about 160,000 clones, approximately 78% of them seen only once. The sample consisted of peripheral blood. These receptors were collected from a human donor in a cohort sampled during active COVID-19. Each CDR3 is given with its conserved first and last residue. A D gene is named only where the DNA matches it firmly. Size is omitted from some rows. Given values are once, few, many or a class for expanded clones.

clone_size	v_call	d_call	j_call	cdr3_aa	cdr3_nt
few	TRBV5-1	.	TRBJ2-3	CASTRTAGPNTDTQYF	TGCGCCAGCACGAGAACTGCGGGCCCAAACACAGATACGCAGTATTTT
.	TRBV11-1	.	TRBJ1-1	CASSVQGNTEAFF	TGTGCCAGCAGCGTACAGGGGAACACTGAAGCTTTCTTT
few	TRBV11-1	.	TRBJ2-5	CASSYEQETQYF	TGTGCCAGCAGCTACGAGCAAGAGACCCAGTACTTC
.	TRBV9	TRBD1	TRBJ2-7	CASSVRQGSYEQYF	TGTGCCAGCAGCGTTCGACAGGGGTCCTACGAGCAGTACTTC
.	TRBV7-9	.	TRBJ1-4	CASSTFVVATNEKLFF	TGTGCCAGCAGCACTTTCGTGGTGGCAACTAATGAAAAACTGTTTTTT
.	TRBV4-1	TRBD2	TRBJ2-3	CASSQESTGGRTDTQYF	TGCGCCAGCAGCCAAGAATCCACGGGGGGACGCACAGATACGCAGTATTTT
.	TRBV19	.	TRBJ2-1	CASSIEGAGNNEQFF	TGTGCCAGTAGTATAGAGGGGGCCGGGAACAATGAGCAGTTCTTC
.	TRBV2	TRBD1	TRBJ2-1	CASSDVGQGPGEQFF	TGTGCCAGCAGTGACGTAGGACAGGGTCCGGGTGAGCAGTTCTTC
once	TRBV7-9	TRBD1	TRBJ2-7	CASSSAGTGGQEQYF	TGTGCCAGCAGCTCAGCCGGGACAGGGGGCCAGGAGCAGTACTTC
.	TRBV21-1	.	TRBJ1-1	CASSKAWNPRGKNTEAFF	TGTGCCAGCAGCAAAGCGTGGAACCCCCGGGGAAAGAACACTGAAGCTTTCTTT
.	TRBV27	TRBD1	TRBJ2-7	CASADRGPYEQYF	TGTGCCAGCGCCGACAGGGGGCCCTACGAGCAGTACTTC
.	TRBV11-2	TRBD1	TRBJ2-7	CASSLTHRQGRSYEQYF	TGTGCCAGCAGCTTAACCCACCGACAGGGACGATCCTACGAGCAGTACTTC
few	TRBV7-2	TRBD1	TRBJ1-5	CASSLTGGTEPQHF	TGTGCCAGCAGCCTGACAGGGGGCACGGAGCCCCAGCATTTT
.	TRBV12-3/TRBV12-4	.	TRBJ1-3	CATKRAAGNTIYF	TGTGCCACCAAGAGGGCGGCTGGAAACACCATATATTTT
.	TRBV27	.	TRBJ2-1	CASSPKGASSYNEQFF	TGTGCCAGCAGCCCAAAAGGGGCCAGCTCCTACAATGAGCAGTTCTTC
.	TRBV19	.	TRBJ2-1	CASRPEGSSYNEQFF	TGTGCCAGTAGACCGGAAGGGAGCTCCTACAATGAGCAGTTCTTC
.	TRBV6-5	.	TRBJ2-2	CASMRGRMVAGELFF	TGTGCCAGCATGCGGGGGCGGATGGTCGCCGGGGAGCTGTTTTTT
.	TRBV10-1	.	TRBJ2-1	CASSVVAGSYEQFF	TGCGCCAGCAGTGTTGTGGCAGGGTCCTATGAGCAGTTCTTC
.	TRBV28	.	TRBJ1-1	CASSLSPWDTGTEAFF	TGTGCCAGCAGTTTAAGTCCTTGGGATACGGGGACTGAAGCTTTCTTT
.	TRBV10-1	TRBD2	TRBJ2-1	CASSDTTSGGDYNEQFF	TGCGCCAGCAGTGATACGACTAGCGGGGGGGATTACAATGAGCAGTTCTTC
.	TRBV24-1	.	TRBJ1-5	CATGEQGGDQPQHF	TGTGCCACCGGAGAACAGGGAGGGGATCAGCCCCAGCATTTT
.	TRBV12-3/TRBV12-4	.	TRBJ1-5	CASTKGGRGPQHF	TGTGCCAGCACTAAAGGGGGACGAGGGCCCCAGCATTTT
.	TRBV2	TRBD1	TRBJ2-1	CASSVQGATNEQFF	TGTGCCAGCAGTGTACAGGGGGCGACCAATGAGCAGTTCTTC
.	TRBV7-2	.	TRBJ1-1	CASSLQGMNTEAFF	TGTGCCAGCAGTCTACAGGGTATGAACACTGAAGCTTTCTTT
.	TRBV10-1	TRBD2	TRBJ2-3	CASSQLAGELDTQYF	TGCGCCAGCAGTCAACTAGCGGGAGAACTAGATACGCAGTATTTT
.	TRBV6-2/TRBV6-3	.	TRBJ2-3	CASSSYRDADTQYF	TGTGCCAGCAGTTCGTACAGGGACGCAGATACGCAGTATTTT
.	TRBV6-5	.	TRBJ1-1	CASRGGGTEAFF	TGTGCCAGCAGAGGGGGGGGCACTGAAGCTTTCTTT
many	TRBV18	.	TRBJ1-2	CASSPSQGGYTF	TGTGCCAGCTCACCATCCCAGGGTGGCTACACCTTC
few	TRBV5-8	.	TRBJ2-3	CASRERTWPTGDTQYF	TGTGCCAGCAGGGAAAGAACGTGGCCGACCGGGGATACGCAGTATTTT
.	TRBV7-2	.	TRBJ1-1	CASSSTPGQPNTEAFF	TGTGCCAGCAGCTCCACCCCGGGACAACCGAACACTGAAGCTTTCTTT
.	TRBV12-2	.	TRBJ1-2	CASRRGEINYGYTF	TGTGCAAGTCGCCGCGGTGAAATTAACTATGGCTACACCTTC
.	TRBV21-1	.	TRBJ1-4	CASSLRQGATEKLFF	TGTGCCAGCAGCCTTCGACAGGGGGCGACTGAAAAACTGTTTTTT
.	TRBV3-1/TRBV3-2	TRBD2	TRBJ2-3	CASSQVGQRGGPRIISTDTQYF	TGTGCCAGCAGCCAAGTAGGCCAGCGGGGGGGCCCCCGGATAATTTCCACGGATACGCAGTATTTT
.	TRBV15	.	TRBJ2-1	CATSRVGRGMSYNEQFF	TGTGCCACCAGCAGGGTTGGTAGGGGGATGTCCTACAATGAGCAGTTCTTC
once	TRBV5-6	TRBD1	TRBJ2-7	CASSFPGQGMDEQYF	TGTGCCAGCAGCTTTCCGGGACAGGGAATGGACGAGCAGTACTTC
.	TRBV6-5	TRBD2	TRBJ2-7	CASSSATGGSYEQYF	TGTGCCAGCAGTTCCGCAACGGGGGGTAGCTACGAGCAGTACTTC
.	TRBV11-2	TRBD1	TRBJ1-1	CASSSYRGPLGAEAFF	TGTGCCAGCAGCTCCTACAGGGGGCCACTCGGGGCTGAAGCTTTCTTT
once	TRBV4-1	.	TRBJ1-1	CASSQSQVVTEAFF	TGCGCCAGCAGCCAAAGCCAGGTGGTCACTGAAGCTTTCTTT
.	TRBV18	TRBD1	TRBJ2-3	CASSSLQGVVTDTQYF	TGTGCCAGCTCATCCTTACAGGGGGTTGTAACAGATACGCAGTATTTT
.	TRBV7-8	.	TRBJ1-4	CASTLLGAGEKLFF	TGTGCCAGCACCCTTTTAGGGGCGGGAGAAAAACTGTTTTTT
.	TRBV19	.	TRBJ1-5	CASSIAKLQQPQHF	TGTGCCAGTAGTATAGCTAAGTTACAGCAGCCCCAGCATTTT
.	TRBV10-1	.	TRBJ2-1	CASSDGGIIAYNEQFF	TGCGCCAGCAGTGATGGGGGCATCATAGCGTACAATGAGCAGTTCTTC
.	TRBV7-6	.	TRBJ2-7	CASSLFPPGDAFYEQYF	TGTGCCAGCAGCTTATTTCCCCCAGGGGATGCTTTCTACGAGCAGTACTTC
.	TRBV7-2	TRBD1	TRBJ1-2	CASSLEGGQPYGYTF	TGTGCCAGCAGCTTAGAAGGGGGCCAGCCCTATGGCTACACCTTC
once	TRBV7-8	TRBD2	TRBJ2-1	CASSFSAGTSSEQFF	TGTGCCAGCAGCTTCTCGGCCGGGACTAGCAGTGAGCAGTTCTTC
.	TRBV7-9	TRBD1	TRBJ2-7	CASSSTGGFYEQYF	TGTGCCAGCAGCTCAACAGGGGGCTTCTACGAGCAGTACTTC
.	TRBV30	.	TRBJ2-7	CAWSGPSRSYEQYF	TGTGCCTGGAGTGGTCCGTCCCGCTCCTACGAGCAGTACTTC
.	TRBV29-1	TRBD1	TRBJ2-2	CSATTGNRGSGELFF	TGCAGCGCTACTACCGGCAACAGGGGTAGCGGGGAGCTGTTTTTT
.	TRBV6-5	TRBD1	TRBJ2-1	CASTLTGDEQFF	TGTGCCAGCACCCTCACAGGGGATGAGCAGTTCTTC